Below are 31 T cell receptor beta chains sequenced from a single sample in a study of T cell therapy after organ transplantation. TCRdb keeps only in-frame clones here, not all; method: immunoSEQ multiplex PCR. The sample shows approximately 15,000 clones, about 85% of them seen only once. The time point is: 20-29 weeks after completion of therapy. For these receptors, no antigen is known. Sequencing was performed on CD8+ T cells from blood, taken after autologous CMV-specific T cell therapy. The source is a human patient who had received a solid organ transplant and had CMV disease. Some T cells may be the graft donor's.

This chain connects TRBV5-6 to TRBJ2-7; the D is unclear. This CDR3 comprises 13 residues. CDR1 SGHDT and CDR2 YYEEEE come from the germline V gene. Between the trimmed V and J ends, which lost 7 bases and 0 bases, there was a span of 11 bases. CDR3 in amino acids: CASYDKDSYEQYF. The CDR3 DNA follows: TGTGCCAGCTATGACAAGGACTCCTACGAGCAGTACTTC.

This chain uses TRBV5-6 with TRBJ1-5; 9 positions match TRBD1. Germline CDR1 SGHDT, CDR2 YYEEEE. The CDR3 spans 17 residues. The trim removed 0 bases at V and 7 bases at J, leaving 11 bases unmatched. The CDR3 here is CASSLAYGQGKGQPQHF. Written as DNA, the CDR3 is TGTGCCAGCAGCTTGGCCTACGGACAGGGGAAAGGGCAGCCCCAGCATTTT.

This chain connects TRBV2 to TRBJ2-1, with 12 bases fitting TRBD2. Germline CDR1 and CDR2: SNHLY and FYNNEI. The V and J ends lost 8 bases and 4 bases, in that order; junction bases with no gene match: 6. CDR3 length equals 15 residues. The CDR3 loop is CASHPGTSGYNEQFF. CDR3 DNA: TGTGCCAGCCACCCCGGGACTAGCGGGTACAATGAGCAGTTCTTC. Together with reference TRBV2 and TRBJ2-1, the CDR3 gives the full variable domain: EPEVTQTPSHQVTQMGQEVILRCVPISNHLYFYWYRQILGQKVEFLVSFYNNEISEKSEIFDDQFSVERPDGSNFTLKIRSTKLEDSAMYFCASHPGTSGYNEQFFGPGTRLTVL.

This rearrangement joins TRBV27 to TRBJ1-1; D gene uncertain. Germline CDR1 is MNHEY and CDR2 is SMNVEV (reference sequence). V was trimmed by 4 bases and J by 1 base, leaving 7 bases between them. The CDR3 runs to 13 residues. CDR3 coding DNA: TGTGCCAGCAGTTGGACCGGGAACACTGAAGCTTTCTTT. It yields the protein CASSWTGNTEAFF.

This clone came up once. Written as DNA, the CDR3 is TGCGCCAGCAGCCAAACCGGGACGGATTACAATGAGCAGTTCTTC. As protein: CASSQTGTDYNEQFF. The J gene is TRBJ2-1, the V gene TRBV4-3; the D call may be TRBD1 or TRBD2 (5 bases each). CDR3 size: 15 residues. Trimming cost V 2 bases and J 4 bases, with 12 bases left between them. Germline V CDR1 and CDR2: LGHNA, YSLEER.

The chain recombines TRBV7-9 with TRBJ1-1; no clear D. The CDR3 contains 13 residues. The V end lost 4 bases, the J end lost 6 bases, and 12 bases lay between the germline ends. The germline gives CDR1 SEHNR, CDR2 FQNEAQ (reference sequence). The CDR3 region has the DNA TGTGCCAGCAGCTACGATTGGACGCCTGAAGCTTTCTTT. Amino acids: CASSYDWTPEAFF.

The chain recombines TRBV7-8 with TRBJ1-4, with no clear D. V gave up 1 base and J gave up 5 bases, with 14 bases separating them. There are 16 residues in the CDR3. Per the germline V gene, CDR1 is SGHVS and CDR2 is FQNEAQ. CDR3 region: CASSLVGFRPNEKLFF. The DNA of the CDR3 is TGTGCCAGCAGCTTAGTGGGGTTCAGGCCGAATGAAAAACTGTTTTTT.

J is TRBJ2-5 and V is TRBV6-1, with a possible D match to TRBD2 (7 bases). Trimming pared 2 bases from V and 5 bases from J, leaving 18 bases between. The CDR3 contains 16 residues. In germline, CDR1 is MNHNS, CDR2 SASEGT. This CDR3 reads CASSEREGGEEETQYF. The CDR3, as DNA: TGTGCCAGCAGTGAAAGGGAGGGGGGGGAGGAGGAGACCCAGTACTTC.

This clone has a handful of counts. The V gene is TRBV6-5, the J gene TRBJ2-3; D assignment may be TRBD1 or TRBD2 (6 bases each). This CDR3 is built from 13 residues. Germline-derived CDR1 and CDR2 are MNHEY and SVGAGI. Trimming took off 6 bases at V and 6 bases at J, with 13 bases between the two ends. CDR3 nucleotides: TGTGCCAGCAGCTTTGTGGGGGGCGATACGCAGTATTTT. This codes for CASSFVGGDTQYF.

The rearrangement links TRBV7-8 to TRBJ2-7, with TRBD2 as a possible D gene (5 bases). The CDR3 extends over 14 amino acids. The ends were cut back, 4 bases at V and 7 bases at J, with 17 bases in the middle. From germline, CDR1 is SGHVS and CDR2 FQNEAQ. The CDR3 here is CASSSLPGNGEQYF. As DNA, the CDR3 is TGTGCCAGCAGCTCACTCCCGGGGAACGGAGAGCAGTACTTC.

V gene TRBV4-3 combines with J gene TRBJ2-7, with 7 nucleotides matching TRBD1. Looked up from germline, CDR1 is LGHNA and CDR2 is YSLEER. V lost 1 base, J lost 1 base, and 1 base stayed unmatched. This CDR3 has 14 residues. The CDR3 DNA is TGCGCCAGCAGCCAAGGGGACAGATCCTACGAGCAGTACTTC. The encoded protein is CASSQGDRSYEQYF.

V usage is TRBV2 and J usage is TRBJ1-4; D gene uncertain. The CDR3 spans 14 residues. CDR1 is SNHLY, CDR2 FYNNEI, per germline. V was clipped by 3 bases and J by 7 bases, with 12 bases between them. The CDR3 nucleotides are TGTGCCAGCAGTGATTTACAGCGGGGTGAAAAACTGTTTTTT. Translated, it gives CASSDLQRGEKLFF.

The chain has TRBV6-1 and TRBJ2-2, with D perhaps assigned TRBD1 or TRBD2 (7 bases each). The V and J ends lost 3 bases and 4 bases respectively, with 12 bases between them. The CDR3 loop spans 15 amino acids. Germline CDR1 reads MNHNS; CDR2 reads SASEGT. The DNA of the CDR3 is TGTGCCAGCAGTGAGTTCAGGGGGGGCACCGGGGAGCTGTTTTTT. Translation: CASSEFRGGTGELFF.

The rearrangement joins TRBV19 to TRBJ2-7, with 11 bases identical to TRBD1. V trimming: 4 bases; J trimming: 4 bases; junction bases outside the gene matches: 3. The CDR3 has 14 amino acids. Germline CDR1 is LNHDA and CDR2 is SQIVND (reference sequence). The CDR3 protein is CASSTGQGVYEQYF. The DNA of the CDR3 is TGTGCCAGTAGTACGGGACAGGGGGTGTACGAGCAGTACTTC. The entire variable domain, with the rest obtained from reference TRBV19 and TRBJ2-7, is as follows: DGGITQSPKYLFRKEGQNVTLSCEQNLNHDAMYWYRQDPGQGLRLIYYSQIVNDFQKGDIAEGYSVSREKKESFPLTVTSAQKNPTAFYLCASSTGQGVYEQYFGPGTRLTVT.

CDR3 in DNA: TGTGCCAGCAAGGAACAGCCCCAGCATTTT. Amino acid sequence: CASKEQPQHF. The V and J genes are TRBV6-6 and TRBJ1-5, with no clear D. Per germline, CDR1 MNHNY and CDR2 SVGAGI (reference sequence). Deletions cut 7 bases from V and 7 bases from J, with 5 bases between. The CDR3 is 10 amino acids.

The J gene is TRBJ2-6, the V gene TRBV12-5; the D gene is possibly TRBD1 (5 bases). V shed 5 bases and J shed 5 bases, with 22 bases lying between them. The CDR3 has 18 amino acids. Germline-derived CDR1 and CDR2 are LGHNT and FRNRAP. CDR3 coding DNA: TGTGCTAGTGGTGCACGTCCTGCAGGACAAAGTCGGGCCAACGTCCTGACTTTC. Its translation is CASGARPAGQSRANVLTF.

This clone has only one observation. The V call is TRBV27, the J call TRBJ2-3; 7 bases match TRBD2. J gave up 2 bases and V 5 bases, and 4 bases lay outside the gene matches. Germline lookup yields CDR1 MNHEY and CDR2 SMNVEV (reference sequence). This CDR3 is built from 14 residues. The CDR3: CASSSGASTDTQYF. CDR3 nucleotide sequence: TGTGCCAGCAGTAGCGGGGCCTCCACAGATACGCAGTATTTT.

By sample share, this clone is medium-sized. The V gene is TRBV27, the J gene TRBJ1-5; the D gene is possibly TRBD1 (5 bases). The germline V and J ends were trimmed by 8 bases and 5 bases, with 13 bases remaining between them. This CDR3 has 13 amino acids. The V gene's germline CDR1 is MNHEY and CDR2 SMNVEV (reference sequence). The CDR3 sequence: CASRGQAYQPQHF. The CDR3 DNA reads as TGTGCCAGCCGGGGCCAAGCCTATCAGCCCCAGCATTTT.

The rearrangement joins TRBV4-2 to TRBJ2-7, with a weak D call TRBD1 (5 bases). The CDR3 spans 18 residues. CDR1 and CDR2 from the germline V gene are LGHNA and YNFKEQ. With 0 bases removed from V and 2 bases from J, the gap between germline ends came to 20 bases. CDR3 amino acids: CASSQDFSPRQSAYEQYF. The CDR3 DNA reads TGTGCCAGCAGCCAAGATTTTAGTCCGAGACAGTCGGCCTACGAGCAGTACTTC.

By sample fraction, this clone is medium-sized. This chain links TRBV7-7 with TRBJ2-1, with 15 bases aligning to TRBD2. Trimming at V came to 5 bases and at J to 4 bases, leaving 9 bases not matched to a gene. This CDR3 contains 18 residues. Germline lookup yields CDR1 SSHAT and CDR2 FNYEAQ (reference sequence). Here the CDR3 DNA reads TGTGCCAGCAGCCCAGTCCCGGGACTAGCGGGGGGATACAATGAGCAGTTCTTC. This translates into CASSPVPGLAGGYNEQFF.

This clone was seen once. The CDR3 is CASSQKGDPSTDTQYF. For the CDR3, the DNA is TGTGCCAGCAGCCAGAAGGGGGACCCCTCCACAGATACGCAGTATTTT. The chain combines TRBV4-2 with TRBJ2-3; the D gene is possibly TRBD1 (6 bases). Trimming left V 3 bases short and J 2 bases short, with 15 bases between. CDR1 LGHNA and CDR2 YNFKEQ come from the germline V gene. This CDR3 has 16 residues.

The chain joins TRBV27 to TRBJ2-5; no clear D gene. Germline values: CDR1 MNHEY, CDR2 SMNVEV (reference sequence). The CDR3 runs 13 residues. Trimming shortened V by 2 bases and J by 5 bases, and 9 bases separated the two germline ends. Here the CDR3 reads CASSLDPEETQYF. CDR3 bases: TGTGCCAGCAGTTTAGACCCTGAGGAGACCCAGTACTTC.

This chain joins TRBV5-4 and TRBJ2-3; D is ambiguous. The CDR3 is made up of 16 amino acids. Germline-derived CDR1 and CDR2 are SGHNT and YYREEE (reference sequence). V lost 5 bases, J lost 2 bases, and 18 bases lay in between. The DNA of the CDR3 is TGTGCCAGCAGTACTGTTTTCGAGCCCTACACAGATACGCAGTATTTT. Protein sequence: CASSTVFEPYTDTQYF.

The rearrangement links TRBV11-2 to TRBJ2-1; TRBD2 is a possible D gene (6 bases). The CDR3 contains 16 residues. Germline V gene sequence: CDR1 SGHAT, CDR2 FQNNGV. The V and J ends lost 0 bases and 0 bases respectively, with 9 bases between them. The CDR3 loop is CASSLEYGSSYNEQFF. The CDR3 DNA follows: TGTGCCAGCAGCTTAGAGTACGGGAGCTCCTACAATGAGCAGTTCTTC.

In nucleotides, the CDR3 is TGTGCCAGCAGCCCGGGGGTTCGAGGGGACACTGAAGCTTTCTTT. It is translated as CASSPGVRGDTEAFF. The genes are TRBV5-4 and TRBJ1-1, with D maybe TRBD1 (5 bases). In germline, CDR1 is SGHNT, CDR2 YYREEE (reference sequence). V lost 4 bases and J 3 bases, leaving 16 bases between the germline ends. The length of the CDR3 is 15 residues.

CDR3 amino acids: CASNSGANVLTF. The CDR3 nucleotides read TGTGCCAGCAACTCTGGGGCCAACGTCCTGACTTTC. V gene TRBV28 combines with J gene TRBJ2-6; the D is unclear. The germline CDR1 and CDR2 sequences are MDHEN and SYDVKM. Trimming left V 7 bases short and J 0 bases short, with 1 base between. This CDR3 has 12 residues.

The chain carries TRBV5-6 and TRBJ2-5; possible D gene TRBD2, 5 bases. V lost 0 bases to trimming and J lost 5 bases, with 14 bases between them. The CDR3 runs to 15 residues. Germline CDR1 is SGHDT and CDR2 is YYEEEE. This CDR3 reads CASSLADRGRETQYF. Written as DNA, the CDR3 is TGTGCCAGCAGCTTGGCGGACCGGGGTAGGGAGACCCAGTACTTC.

V and J are TRBV18 and TRBJ1-4, with 8 bases aligning to TRBD1. The germline V gene encodes CDR1 KGHSH and CDR2 LQKENI. V was clipped by 0 bases and J by 0 bases; unmatched bases: 9. The length of the CDR3 is 19 residues. CDR3 nucleotides: TGTGCCAGCTCACCACCAGGACAGGGATTTCTGACAACTAATGAAAAACTGTTTTTT. This sequence encodes CASSPPGQGFLTTNEKLFF.

This chain uses TRBV6-5 with TRBJ2-1; the match to TRBD2 covers 8 bases. V dropped 4 bases and J dropped 7; count of bases not matched to a gene: 3. Germline V gene sequence: CDR1 MNHEY, CDR2 SVGAGI. The CDR3 loop spans 13 amino acids. The CDR3 bases are TGTGCCAGCAGTTTAGCGGGGCTGAATGAGCAGTTCTTC. Translation: CASSLAGLNEQFF.

This chain uses TRBV11-2 with TRBJ1-1; weak D call: TRBD1 (6 bases). The CDR3 is 13 residues long. CDR1 and CDR2 (germline): SGHAT, FQNNGV. The V gene lost 5 bases and the J gene lost 3 bases, with 10 bases spanning the gap. This CDR3 reads CASSTDSHTEAFF. The CDR3 DNA sequence: TGTGCCAGCAGCACGGACAGTCACACTGAAGCTTTCTTT.

V is TRBV4-1 and J is TRBJ2-5; 14 bases fit TRBD2. CDR1 is MGHRA, CDR2 YSYEKL, per germline. CDR3 length equals 18 residues. With 4 bases clipped from V and 4 bases from J, the junction kept 11 bases outside the gene matches. Written as DNA, the CDR3 is TGCGCCAGCAGCCCAGGACTAGCGGGAGGAGGGGAGCGAGAGACCCAGTACTTC. It encodes CASSPGLAGGGERETQYF.